One sample yielded the 27 T cell receptor beta chains listed below, sequenced in a study of patients and donors after allogeneic stem cell transplantation. TCRdb redid the calling of the RT-PCR reads with MiXCR, one entry per CDR3 protein. The data contain about 410,000 distinct CDR3 sequences, roughly 16% of them singletons. Sequenced input: blood, either unsorted or a sorted T cell fraction (not recorded which). The receptors come from a human donor who was either an allogeneic HSCT recipient or a stem cell or donor lymphocyte infusion donor (not recorded which). It is not recorded whose cells these are; they may come from a transplant donor.

This clonotype has just a few counts. The V call is TRBV2, the J call TRBJ2-7; 14 bases fit TRBD2. The V and J ends lost 6 bases and 3 bases, in that order; junction bases with no gene match: 19. CDR3 length: 20 amino acids. Germline assignment: CDR1 SNHLY and CDR2 FYNNEI. The CDR3 DNA reads as TGTGCCAGCAGGACCTCAGCGGGGACTAGCGGGAGAAAAGGATACTACGAGCAGTACTTC. This codes for CASRTSAGTSGRKGYYEQYF.

This clonotype was found a few times. CDR3 nucleotides: TGTGCCAGCAGCCCCCGGCTGGGTAATGAAAAACTGTTTTTT. Its protein is CASSPRLGNEKLFF. The J gene is TRBJ1-4, the V gene TRBV6-1; no definite D call. V dropped 6 bases and J dropped 4 bases, with 12 bases sitting between them. CDR1 MNHNS and CDR2 SASEGT come from the germline V gene. The CDR3 has 14 amino acids.

This clonotype has only a few counts. V gene TRBV7-9 combines with J gene TRBJ2-7; a weak D match, TRBD1 (6 bases). There are 17 residues in the CDR3. Germline V gene sequence: CDR1 SEHNR, CDR2 FQNEAQ (reference sequence). With 5 bases removed from V and 0 bases from J, the gap between germline ends came to 20 bases. CDR3 sequence reads: CASSPEPDRTSSYEQYF. In DNA, the CDR3 is TGTGCCAGCAGCCCCGAACCCGACAGGACCAGCTCCTACGAGCAGTACTTC.

In its sample, this clonotype was seen a few times. V gene TRBV12-3 or TRBV12-4 combines with J gene TRBJ2-3, with a possible D match to TRBD2 (6 bases). V lost 6 bases to trimming and J lost 2 bases, with 15 bases between them. The CDR3 length is 15 residues. As DNA, the CDR3 is TGTGCCAGCAGCCTCACTAGCCCAAACACAGATACGCAGTATTTT. It encodes CASSLTSPNTDTQYF.

The rearrangement uses TRBV24-1 and TRBJ2-2, with D perhaps TRBD1 (7 bases). Germline V gene lookup returns CDR1 KGHDR and CDR2 SFDVKD. The CDR3 loop spans 14 amino acids. V was cut by 8 bases and J by 6 bases, with 15 bases left in between. In nucleotides, the CDR3 is TGTGCCACCATGCGCGGGGACAGTCCCGGGGAGCTGTTTTTT. Amino acid sequence: CATMRGDSPGELFF.

The CDR3 region is CASSPRGTSGRRSYEQYF. CDR3 nucleotide sequence: TGTGCCAGCAGCCCGCGGGGGACTAGCGGGAGGAGATCCTACGAGCAGTACTTC. V and J are TRBV3-1 and TRBJ2-7; 15 nucleotides match TRBD2. Germline trimming cut 4 bases from V and 1 base from J; bases unmatched to any gene: 8. The CDR3 length is 18 residues. The germline V gene encodes CDR1 LGHDT and CDR2 YNNKEL (reference sequence).

V is TRBV19 and J is TRBJ1-5; D call uncertain. The CDR3 spans 14 residues. Trimming pared 4 bases from V and 6 bases from J, leaving 13 bases between. From germline, CDR1 is LNHDA and CDR2 SQIVND (reference sequence). The DNA for the CDR3 is TGTGCCAGTAGTAATTCCCGGTTCTCTCAGCCCCAGCATTTT. This codes for CASSNSRFSQPQHF. Supplemented by reference TRBV19 and TRBJ1-5, the full variable domain reads DGGITQSPKYLFRKEGQNVTLSCEQNLNHDAMYWYRQDPGQGLRLIYYSQIVNDFQKGDIAEGYSVSREKKESFPLTVTSAQKNPTAFYLCASSNSRFSQPQHFGDGTRLSIL.

This clonotype showed up just a few times. The gene calls are TRBV21-1 and TRBJ2-1; the table's D call TRBD2 went unverified against the DNA. TRBV21-1 is termed a pseudogene. CDR3 length equals 17 residues. The CDR3 coding sequence is TGTGCCAGCAGCAAGCCGGGACTAGCGGGAGGGAAGGATGAGCAGTTCTTC. Protein product: CASSKPGLAGGKDEQFF.

This clonotype has a count of ten or more. This chain uses TRBV12-3 or TRBV12-4 with TRBJ2-7; possible D gene TRBD1, 6 bases. CDR3 length: 13 amino acids. Trimming shortened V by 5 bases and J by 0 bases, and 8 bases separated the two germline ends. In nucleotides, the CDR3 is TGTGCCAGCAGTCAGGGGAACTCCTACGAGCAGTACTTC. Residues: CASSQGNSYEQYF.

In its sample, this clonotype was seen a few times. The chain carries TRBV11-3 and TRBJ2-1, with 13 bases identical to TRBD2. Germline V gene sequence: CDR1 SGHNT, CDR2 YENEEA. The CDR3 contains 17 residues. V was pared by 3 bases and J by 2 bases, with 4 bases of the junction left unmatched. The CDR3 DNA follows: TGTGCCAGCAGCTTGGGAGGACTAGCGGGAGCCTACAATGAGCAGTTCTTC. Protein product: CASSLGGLAGAYNEQFF.

This clonotype was recorded a few times. J is TRBJ2-4 and V is TRBV11-2, with no clear D. V lost 7 bases and J 2 bases, leaving 9 bases between the germline ends. Looked up from germline, CDR1 is SGHAT and CDR2 is FQNNGV. The CDR3 runs to 13 residues. CDR3 sequence reads: CASTPRSKNIQYF. DNA of the CDR3: TGTGCCAGCACCCCCCGCTCCAAAAACATTCAGTACTTC.

The chain employs TRBV4-1 and TRBJ1-1; D ambiguous. Trimming took 4 bases from V and 1 from J, leaving 13 bases between them. This CDR3 comprises 15 residues. Germline values: CDR1 MGHRA, CDR2 YSYEKL. The CDR3 reads CASSPARLSNTEAFF. In DNA, the CDR3 is TGCGCCAGCAGCCCCGCTAGGCTGTCGAACACTGAAGCTTTCTTT.

This clonotype was detected ten times or more. This chain uses TRBV5-1 with TRBJ2-7, with TRBD1 as a possible D gene (6 bases). V lost 0 bases, J lost 7 bases, and 17 bases lay in between. This CDR3 is built from 15 residues. Germline lookup yields CDR1 SGHRS and CDR2 YFSETQ. The CDR3 nucleotides are TGCGCCAGCAGCTTGGAACAGGGACGGTCGGATGAGCAGTACTTC. It translates to CASSLEQGRSDEQYF.

V gene TRBV6-2 or TRBV6-3 combines with J gene TRBJ2-7; TRBD2 is a possible D gene (6 bases). The CDR3 extends over 15 amino acids. CDR1 MNHEY and CDR2 SVGEGT come from the germline V gene. The V gene lost 1 base and the J gene lost 1 base, with 11 bases spanning the gap. CDR3 DNA: TGTGCCAGCAGTTACTGGCTAGCGAGTTCCTACGAGCAGTACTTC. Encoded protein: CASSYWLASSYEQYF.

The chain recombines TRBV12-3 or TRBV12-4 with TRBJ2-7; TRBD1 or TRBD2 may be the D gene (5 bases each). The CDR3 contains 13 residues. With 5 bases removed from V and 4 bases from J, the gap between germline ends came to 12 bases. The CDR3, as DNA: TGTGCCAGCAGTATTAACAGGAGGTACGAGCAGTACTTC. Protein: CASSINRRYEQYF.

This chain links TRBV28 with TRBJ2-7, with unresolved D. Trimming cost V 4 bases and J 4 bases, with 11 bases left between them. The CDR3 has 13 amino acids. Germline V gene lookup returns CDR1 MDHEN and CDR2 SYDVKM. CDR3 in amino acids: CASSSPWMYEQYF. The DNA of the CDR3 is TGTGCCAGCAGTTCCCCGTGGATGTACGAGCAGTACTTC.

A few counts support this clonotype. The V and J genes are TRBV20-1 and TRBJ2-7, with no clear D. The V end was cut by 4 bases, the J end by 3 bases, with 4 bases between. Germline lookup yields CDR1 DFQATT and CDR2 SNEGSKA (reference sequence). This CDR3 has 10 amino acids. CDR3 nucleotides: TGCAGTGCTAATCTCTACGAGCAGTACTTC. It is translated as CSANLYEQYF.

J is TRBJ1-1 and V is TRBV20-1; TRBD1 might be the D (6 bases). This CDR3 comprises 13 residues. Germline V gene lookup returns CDR1 DFQATT and CDR2 SNEGSKA (reference sequence). Trimming left V 4 bases short and J 4 bases short, with 13 bases between. CDR3 coding DNA: TGCAGTGCTAAGGGGGGACGGAGCACTGAAGCTTTCTTT. Translated, it gives CSAKGGRSTEAFF.

The gene calls are TRBV3-1 and TRBJ2-1; D possibly corresponds to TRBD2 (6 bases). Trimming removed 4 bases at V and 6 bases at J, with 13 bases between. The CDR3 spans 14 residues. Germline V lookup: CDR1 LGHDT, CDR2 YNNKEL (reference sequence). CDR3 region: CASSLAVGSNEQFF. CDR3 coding DNA: TGTGCCAGCAGCCTCGCCGTCGGGAGCAATGAGCAGTTCTTC.

The CDR3 spells CASSLGEEQFF. As DNA, the CDR3 is TGTGCCAGCAGTTTGGGGGAAGAGCAGTTCTTC. The chain couples TRBV12-3 or TRBV12-4 to TRBJ2-1, with D perhaps TRBD1 or TRBD2 (5 bases each). The CDR3 loop spans 11 amino acids. V was cut by 3 bases and J by 10 bases, with 7 bases left in between.

The CDR3, as DNA: TGTGCCAGCAGTCCCCTTTCTAGCGGGGGCCGGGGGGAGACCCAGTACTTC. Translated, it gives CASSPLSSGGRGETQYF. J is TRBJ2-5 and V is TRBV12-3 or TRBV12-4, with 10 bases matching TRBD2. This CDR3 comprises 17 residues. J gave up 5 bases and V 5 bases, and 14 bases lay outside the gene matches.

There are a few counts of this clonotype. J is TRBJ2-7 and V is TRBV29-1, with 10 bases matching TRBD2. The ends lost 7 bases at V and 1 base at J; junction bases unmatched: 4. Germline V gives CDR1 SQVTM, CDR2 ANQGSEA. This CDR3 spans 13 amino acids. The DNA of the CDR3 is TGCAGCGGAAGGACTAGCGGATCCTACGAGCAGTACTTC. It specifies CSGRTSGSYEQYF.

This chain links TRBV4-1 with TRBJ1-6; D is ambiguous. Germline V CDR1 and CDR2: MGHRA, YSYEKL. The V end was cut by 1 base, the J end by 6 bases, with 10 bases between. The CDR3 spans 15 residues. The CDR3 loop is CASSQVIAFNSPLHF. The CDR3, as DNA: TGCGCCAGCAGCCAAGTGATTGCCTTTAATTCACCCCTCCACTTT.

This clonotype has at least ten counts. This chain uses TRBV20-1 with TRBJ1-2, with D possibly being TRBD1 (5 bases). CDR3 size: 12 residues. Trimming cost V 3 bases and J 3 bases, with 8 bases left between them. Germline V gives CDR1 DFQATT, CDR2 SNEGSKA (reference sequence). CDR3 sequence (DNA): TGCAGTGCTAGTCAGGGAGACTATGGCTACACCTTC. It yields the protein CSASQGDYGYTF.

The chain recombines TRBV9 with TRBJ2-7, with 8 positions matching TRBD2. The V gene end was trimmed by 4 bases and the J gene end by 7 bases; junction bases not matched to a gene: 7. Germline CDR1 is SGDLS and CDR2 is YYNGEE. The CDR3 contains 13 residues. This chain's CDR3 is CASSKERGSEQYF. The CDR3 region has the DNA TGTGCCAGCAGCAAGGAGCGGGGGTCAGAGCAGTACTTC. Complete variable domain (other parts from reference TRBV9 and TRBJ2-7): DSGVTQTPKHLITATGQRVTLRCSPRSGDLSVYWYQQSLDQGLQFLIQYYNGEERAKGNILERFSAQQFPDLHSELNLSSLELGDSALYFCASSKERGSEQYFGPGTRLTVT.

This chain joins TRBV4-2 and TRBJ2-5; D is perhaps TRBD2 (7 bases). Trimming removed 0 bases from V and 5 bases from J, with 16 bases in between. Per the germline V gene, CDR1 is LGHNA and CDR2 is YNFKEQ. This CDR3 is built from 16 residues. CDR3 in amino acids: CASSQEGGAIRETQYF. The DNA of the CDR3 is TGTGCCAGCAGCCAAGAGGGGGGGGCAATCAGGGAGACCCAGTACTTC.

Only a few counts were recorded for this clonotype. The chain's CDR3 is CASSQVRREGEQFF. For the CDR3, the DNA is TGTGCCAGCAGCCAAGTTCGGCGGGAGGGAGAGCAGTTCTTC. V gene TRBV4-2 combines with J gene TRBJ2-1; 9 positions agree with TRBD2. Unmatched junction bases numbered 5, after V lost 1 base and J lost 10 bases. The length of the CDR3 is 14 residues. CDR1 is LGHNA and CDR2 is YNFKEQ in the germline V gene.